Given below is one T cell receptor (beta chain) in context. Its antigen specificity is not known. No base-level quality is on record; no much larger clone is a single base apart. The sample originates from a study of patients and donors after allogeneic stem cell transplantation (dated by TCRdb to about 2020). Libraries were built with RT-PCR. The sequencing machine was a NextSeq 550. TCRdb trimmed public reads at Q25 via fastp, called clones via MiXCR and kept in-frame beta chains. Entries are consolidated by CDR3 protein sequence, retaining the most common genes and DNA. In all, the sample holds 900,000 to 1,000,000 distinct CDR3 sequences, and about 20% of those were seen once. The ten largest clones represent around 6% of the sample. From cysteine to phenylalanine, the CDR3 is 18 amino acids long. CDR3 DNA only is kept here, 54 bases in frame from base 1. After removal of 2 bases from V and 5 bases from J, the junction retains 13 bases not matched to a gene. Based on the germline V gene, the CDR1 and CDR2 sequences are KGHSH and LQKENI.

The V and J segments used are TRBV18 and TRBJ1-1, with 11 bases aligning to TRBD1. The source is a human donor who was either an allogeneic HSCT recipient or a stem cell or donor lymphocyte infusion donor (not recorded which). It is not recorded whose cells these are; they may come from a transplant donor. Sequencing was performed on blood, either unsorted or a sorted T cell fraction (not recorded which). The DNA sequence is as follows: TGTGCCAGCTCACCAATCCCTCCCTTCGGGACAGGGGGTACTGAAGCTTTCTTT. It specifies CASSPIPPFGTGGTEAFF.